This paragraph covers one TCR beta chain sequence. Its antigen is not identified. The sample belongs to a study of T cells in Graves' hyperthyroidism and ophthalmopathy. Study-wide findings and caveats: In the analysis, a 13 V-J model separated ophthalmopathy from stable hyperthyroidism.

Using RNA transcripts as the source, TCR beta CDR3 regions were amplified. The TCR CDR3 first-round RT-PCR relied on the HTBI primer set. One entry per CDR3 protein results from TCRdb running MiXCR on the multiplex PCR reads. There are 300,000 to 450,000 distinct CDR3 sequences in the sample; just under 15% occur only once, and approximately 32% lies in the top ten. In germline, CDR1 is SGHDN, CDR2 FVKESK. V gave up 0 bases and J gave up 6 bases, with 9 bases separating them. The CDR3 consists of 14 residues. Sequencing was done on a sample of blood. V is TRBV14 and J is TRBJ2-1; D gene unclear. The receptor comes from a woman younger than 45 with Graves' hyperthyroidism. The CDR3 protein is CASSQDRDSNEQFF. The CDR3 nucleotides read TGTGCCAGCAGCCAAGATAGGGATTCCAATGAGCAGTTCTTC.